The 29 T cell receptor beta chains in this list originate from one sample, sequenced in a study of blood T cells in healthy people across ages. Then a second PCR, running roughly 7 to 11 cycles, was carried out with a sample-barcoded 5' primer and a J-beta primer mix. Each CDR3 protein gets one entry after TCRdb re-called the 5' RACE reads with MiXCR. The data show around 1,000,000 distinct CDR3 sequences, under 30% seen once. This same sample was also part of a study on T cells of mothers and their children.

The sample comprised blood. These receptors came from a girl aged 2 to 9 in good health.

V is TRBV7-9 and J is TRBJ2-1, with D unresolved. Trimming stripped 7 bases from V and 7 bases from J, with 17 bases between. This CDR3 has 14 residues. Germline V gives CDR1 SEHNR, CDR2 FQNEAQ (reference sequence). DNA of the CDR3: TGTGCCAGCAACTCATTGGTAGGTCTGAATGAGCAGTTCTTC. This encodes CASNSLVGLNEQFF.

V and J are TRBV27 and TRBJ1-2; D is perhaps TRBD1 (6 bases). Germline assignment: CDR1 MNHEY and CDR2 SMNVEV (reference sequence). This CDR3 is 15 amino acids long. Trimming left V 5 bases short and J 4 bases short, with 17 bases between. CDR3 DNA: TGTGCCAGCAGTCCCGACCATACGACAGGCTATGGCTACACCTTC. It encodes CASSPDHTTGYGYTF.

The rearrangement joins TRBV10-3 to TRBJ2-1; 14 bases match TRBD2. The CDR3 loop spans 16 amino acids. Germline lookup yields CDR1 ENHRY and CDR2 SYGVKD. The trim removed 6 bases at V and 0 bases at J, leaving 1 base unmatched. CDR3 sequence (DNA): TGTGCCATCAGCGGGACTAGCGGGAGCTCCTACAATGAGCAGTTCTTC. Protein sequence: CAISGTSGSSYNEQFF.

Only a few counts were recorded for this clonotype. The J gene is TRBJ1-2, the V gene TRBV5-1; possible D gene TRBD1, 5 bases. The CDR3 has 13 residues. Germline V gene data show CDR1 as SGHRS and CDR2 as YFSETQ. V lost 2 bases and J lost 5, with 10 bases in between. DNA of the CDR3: TGCGCCAGCAGCTTTTCTGAGGGGTATGGCTACACCTTC. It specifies CASSFSEGYGYTF.

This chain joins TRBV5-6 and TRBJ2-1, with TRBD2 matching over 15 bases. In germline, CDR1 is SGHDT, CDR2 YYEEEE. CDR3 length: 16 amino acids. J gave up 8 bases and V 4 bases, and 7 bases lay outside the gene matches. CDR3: CASSVGLAGGGDEQFF. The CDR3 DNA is TGTGCCAGCAGCGTGGGACTAGCGGGAGGTGGGGATGAGCAGTTCTTC.

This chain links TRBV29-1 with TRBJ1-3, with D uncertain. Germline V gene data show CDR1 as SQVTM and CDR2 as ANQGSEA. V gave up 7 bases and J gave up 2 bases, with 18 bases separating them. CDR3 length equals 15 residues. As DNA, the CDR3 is TGCAGCGCCTATACACTGGCAAGCCCTGGAAACACCATATATTTT. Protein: CSAYTLASPGNTIYF.

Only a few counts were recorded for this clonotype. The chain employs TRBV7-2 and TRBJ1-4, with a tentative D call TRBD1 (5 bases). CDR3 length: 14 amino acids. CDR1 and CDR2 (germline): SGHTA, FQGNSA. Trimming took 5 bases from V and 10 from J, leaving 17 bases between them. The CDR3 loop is CASSRGDPDPKLFF. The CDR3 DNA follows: TGTGCCAGCAGCCGGGGGGATCCGGATCCAAAACTGTTTTTT.

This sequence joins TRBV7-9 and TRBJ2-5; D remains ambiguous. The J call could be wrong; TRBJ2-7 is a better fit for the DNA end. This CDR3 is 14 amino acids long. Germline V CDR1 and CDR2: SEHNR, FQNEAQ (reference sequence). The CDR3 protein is CASSPPGNSYEQYF. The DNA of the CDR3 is TGTGCCAGCAGCCCGCCAGGTAACTCCTACGAGCAGTACTTC.

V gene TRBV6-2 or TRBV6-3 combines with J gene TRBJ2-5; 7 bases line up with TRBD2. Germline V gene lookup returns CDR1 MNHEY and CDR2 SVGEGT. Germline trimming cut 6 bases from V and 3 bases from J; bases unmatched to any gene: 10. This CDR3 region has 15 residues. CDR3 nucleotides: TGTGCCAGCAGGCCTATAGCGGGTGAAGAAGAGACCCAGTACTTC. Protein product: CASRPIAGEEETQYF.

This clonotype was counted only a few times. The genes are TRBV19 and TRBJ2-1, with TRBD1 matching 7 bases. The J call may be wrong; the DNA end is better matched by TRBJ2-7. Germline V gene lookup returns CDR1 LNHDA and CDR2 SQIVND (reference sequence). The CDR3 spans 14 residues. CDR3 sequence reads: CASRMTGSSYEQYF. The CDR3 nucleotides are TGTGCCAGTAGGATGACAGGGTCCTCCTACGAGCAGTACTTC.

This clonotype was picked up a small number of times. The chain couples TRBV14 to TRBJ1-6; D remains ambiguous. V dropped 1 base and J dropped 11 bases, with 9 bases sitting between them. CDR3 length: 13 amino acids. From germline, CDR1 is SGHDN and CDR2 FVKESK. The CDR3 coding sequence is TGTGCCAGCAGCCAAGGAGCGCCGGCACCCCTCCACTTT. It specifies CASSQGAPAPLHF.

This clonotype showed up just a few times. Written as DNA, the CDR3 is TGTGCCAGCAGTTGGGGAGAGGGCACCGCGTTTGAAAAACTGTTTTTT. Translated: CASSWGEGTAFEKLFF. The chain has TRBV28 and TRBJ1-4; D not certain. The V end was cut by 4 bases, the J end by 7 bases, with 19 bases between. The CDR3 loop spans 16 amino acids. Germline lookup yields CDR1 MDHEN and CDR2 SYDVKM.

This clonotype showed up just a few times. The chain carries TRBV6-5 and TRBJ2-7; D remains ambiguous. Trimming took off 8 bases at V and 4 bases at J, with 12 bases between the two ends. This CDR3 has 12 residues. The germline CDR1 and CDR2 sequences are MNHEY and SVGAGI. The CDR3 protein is CASSQTRYEQYF. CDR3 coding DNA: TGTGCCAGCTCCCAGACCCGTTACGAGCAGTACTTC.

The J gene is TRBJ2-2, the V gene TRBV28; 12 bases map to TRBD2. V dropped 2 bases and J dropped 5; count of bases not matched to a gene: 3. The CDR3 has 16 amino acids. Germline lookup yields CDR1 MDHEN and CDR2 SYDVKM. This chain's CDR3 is CASSLGTSGWTGELFF. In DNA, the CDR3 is TGTGCCAGCAGTTTAGGGACTAGCGGGTGGACCGGGGAGCTGTTTTTT.

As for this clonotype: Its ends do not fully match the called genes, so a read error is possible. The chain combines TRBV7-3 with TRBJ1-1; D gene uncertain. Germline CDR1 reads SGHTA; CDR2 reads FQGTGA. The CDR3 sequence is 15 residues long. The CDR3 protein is CDSSLRSPVNTEAFF. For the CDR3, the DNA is TGTGACAGCAGCTTAAGAAGCCCGGTGAACACTGAAGCTTTCTTT.

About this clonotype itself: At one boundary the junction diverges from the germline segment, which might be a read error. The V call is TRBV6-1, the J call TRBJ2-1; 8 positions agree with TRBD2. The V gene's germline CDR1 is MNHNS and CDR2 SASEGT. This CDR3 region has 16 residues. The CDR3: CTSSDPGTSWGNEQFF. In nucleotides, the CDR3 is TGTACCAGCAGTGACCCCGGGACTAGTTGGGGCAATGAGCAGTTCTTC.

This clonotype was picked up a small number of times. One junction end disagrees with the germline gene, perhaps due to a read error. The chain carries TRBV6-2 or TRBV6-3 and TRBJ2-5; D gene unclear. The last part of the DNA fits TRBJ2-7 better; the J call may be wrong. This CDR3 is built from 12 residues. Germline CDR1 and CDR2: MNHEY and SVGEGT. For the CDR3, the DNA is TGTGCCGGCAGTTACTCGTTCCACGAGCAGTACTTC. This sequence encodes CAGSYSFHEQYF.

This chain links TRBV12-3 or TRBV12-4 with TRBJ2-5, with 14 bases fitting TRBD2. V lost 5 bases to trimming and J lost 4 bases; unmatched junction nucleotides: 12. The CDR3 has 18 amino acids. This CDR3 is CASSLATSGRAIGETQYF. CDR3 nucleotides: TGTGCCAGCAGTCTCGCGACTAGCGGGAGGGCCATCGGAGAGACCCAGTACTTC.

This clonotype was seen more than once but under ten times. The CDR3 is CASSDTSGTQYF. In nucleotides, the CDR3 is TGTGCCAGCAGCGATACTAGCGGGACGCAGTATTTT. The chain joins TRBV7-6 to TRBJ2-3; 9 nucleotides align to TRBD2. With V trimmed by 5 bases and J by 9 bases, 3 bases remained unmatched. Germline lookup yields CDR1 SGHVS and CDR2 FNYEAQ. This CDR3 is built from 12 residues.

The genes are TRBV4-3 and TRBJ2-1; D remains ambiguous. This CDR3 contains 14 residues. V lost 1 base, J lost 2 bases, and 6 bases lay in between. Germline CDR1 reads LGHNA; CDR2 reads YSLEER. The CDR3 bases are TGCGCCAGCAGCCAAGGGGTGCCCTACAATGAGCAGTTCTTC. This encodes CASSQGVPYNEQFF.

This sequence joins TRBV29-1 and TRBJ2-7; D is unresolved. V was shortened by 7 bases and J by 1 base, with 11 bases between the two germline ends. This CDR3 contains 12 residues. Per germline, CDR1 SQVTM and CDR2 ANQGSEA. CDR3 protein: CSAGTVSYEQYF. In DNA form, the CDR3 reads TGCAGCGCCGGTACAGTGTCCTACGAGCAGTACTTC.

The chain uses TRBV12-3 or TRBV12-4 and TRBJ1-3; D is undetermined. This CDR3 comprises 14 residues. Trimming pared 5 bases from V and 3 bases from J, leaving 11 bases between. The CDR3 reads CASSTGKDGNTIYF. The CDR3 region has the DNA TGTGCCAGCAGTACGGGGAAGGATGGAAACACCATATATTTT.

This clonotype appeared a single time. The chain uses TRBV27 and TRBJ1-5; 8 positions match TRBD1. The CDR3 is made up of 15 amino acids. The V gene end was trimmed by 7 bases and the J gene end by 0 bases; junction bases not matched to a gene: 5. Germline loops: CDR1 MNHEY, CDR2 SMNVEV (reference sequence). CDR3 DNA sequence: TGTGCCAGCAAGGACAGGGATAATAGCAATCAGCCCCAGCATTTT. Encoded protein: CASKDRDNSNQPQHF.

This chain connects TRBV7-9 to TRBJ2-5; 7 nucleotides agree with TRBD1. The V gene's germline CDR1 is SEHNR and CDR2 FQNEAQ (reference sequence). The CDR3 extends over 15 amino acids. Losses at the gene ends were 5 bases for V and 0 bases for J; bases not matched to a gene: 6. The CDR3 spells CASSQGQPYQETQYF. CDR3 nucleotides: TGTGCCAGCAGCCAGGGACAGCCGTACCAAGAGACCCAGTACTTC.

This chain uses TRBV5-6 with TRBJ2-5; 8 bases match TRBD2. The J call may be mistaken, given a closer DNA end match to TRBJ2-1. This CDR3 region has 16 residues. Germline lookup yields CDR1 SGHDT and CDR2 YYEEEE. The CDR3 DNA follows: TGTGCCAGCAGCTTGGCCGCGGGAGGCAACTACAATGAGCAGTTCTTC. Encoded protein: CASSLAAGGNYNEQFF.

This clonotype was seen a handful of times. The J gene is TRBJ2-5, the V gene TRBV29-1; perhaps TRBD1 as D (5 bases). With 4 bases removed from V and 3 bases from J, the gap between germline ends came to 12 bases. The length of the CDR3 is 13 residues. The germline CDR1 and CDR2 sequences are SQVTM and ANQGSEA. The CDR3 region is CSVVGDRKETQYF. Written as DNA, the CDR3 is TGCAGCGTTGTTGGCGACAGAAAAGAGACCCAGTACTTC.

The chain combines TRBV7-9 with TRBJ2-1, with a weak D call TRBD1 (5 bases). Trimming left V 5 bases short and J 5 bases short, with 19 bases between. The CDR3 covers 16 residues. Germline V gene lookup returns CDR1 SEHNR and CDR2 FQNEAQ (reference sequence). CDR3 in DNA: TGTGCCAGCAGCAATAAGGTGACAGCCTTTAACAATGAGCAGTTCTTC. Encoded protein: CASSNKVTAFNNEQFF. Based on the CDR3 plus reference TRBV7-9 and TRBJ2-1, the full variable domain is DTGVSQNPRHKITKRGQNVTFRCDPISEHNRLYWYRQTLGQGPEFLTYFQNEAQLEKSRLLSDRFSAERPKGSFSTLEIQRTEQGDSAMYLCASSNKVTAFNNEQFFGPGTRLTVL.

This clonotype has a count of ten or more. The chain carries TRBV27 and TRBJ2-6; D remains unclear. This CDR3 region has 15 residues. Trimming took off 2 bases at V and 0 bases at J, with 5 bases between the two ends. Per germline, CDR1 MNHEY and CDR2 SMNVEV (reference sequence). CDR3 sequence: CASSLGLSGANVLTF. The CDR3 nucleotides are TGTGCCAGCAGTTTAGGGCTCTCTGGGGCCAACGTCCTGACTTTC.

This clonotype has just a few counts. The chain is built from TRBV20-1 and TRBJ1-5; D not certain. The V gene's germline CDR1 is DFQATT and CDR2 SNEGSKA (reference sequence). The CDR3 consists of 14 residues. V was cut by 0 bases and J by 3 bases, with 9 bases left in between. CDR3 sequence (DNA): TGCAGTGCTAGAGAGCAGCAGTCCAATCAGCCCCAGCATTTT. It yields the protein CSAREQQSNQPQHF.